This TCR beta chain was found in a study of glioma-infiltrating T cells after dendritic cell vaccination. Study background: Between about 2002 and 2013, patients got autologous tumor lysate-pulsed dendritic cell vaccines.

Libraries were prepared by immunoSEQ multiplex PCR; TCRdb keeps only in-frame clonotypes and omits some of them. The sample has roughly 85,000 clones, 85% seen once. Regarding time point: after dendritic cell vaccination, including at tumor progression/relapse. All glioblastoma patients lacked an isocitrate dehydrogenase mutation. In regard to this clone: Antigen unknown.

Whole-study findings and limits: The cohort had few patients with full blood and tumor sets. No direct clonality-survival link was found; a diverse polyclonal response may matter.

Per germline, CDR1 ENHRY and CDR2 SYGVKD. V lost 1 base, J lost 3 bases, and 7 bases lay in between. The CDR3 has 13 residues. J is TRBJ2-7 and V is TRBV10-3; D remains unclear. This TCR came from a human donor with glioblastoma. The source was blood, collected after dendritic cell vaccination. In DNA form, the CDR3 reads TGTGCCATCAGTGAGTTTAGTAGCTACGAGCAGTACTTC. Protein: CAISEFSSYEQYF.